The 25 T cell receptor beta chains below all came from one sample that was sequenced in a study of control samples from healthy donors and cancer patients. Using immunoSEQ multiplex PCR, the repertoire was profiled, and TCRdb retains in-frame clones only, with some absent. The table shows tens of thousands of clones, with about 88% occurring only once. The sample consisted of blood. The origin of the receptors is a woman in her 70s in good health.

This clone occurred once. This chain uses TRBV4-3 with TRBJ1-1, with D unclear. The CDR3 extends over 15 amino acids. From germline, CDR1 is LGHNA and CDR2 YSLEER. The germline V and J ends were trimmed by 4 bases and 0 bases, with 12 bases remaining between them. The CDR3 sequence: CASSRERSMNTEAFF. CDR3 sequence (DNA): TGCGCCAGCAGCCGGGAGAGGAGTATGAACACTGAAGCTTTCTTT.

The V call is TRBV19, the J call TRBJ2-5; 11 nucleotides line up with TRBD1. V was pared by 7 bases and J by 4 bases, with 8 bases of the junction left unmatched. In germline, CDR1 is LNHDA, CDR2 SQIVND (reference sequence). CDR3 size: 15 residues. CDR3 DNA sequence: TGTGCCAGTACCTCCGGGACAGGGGGTCGAGAGACCCAGTACTTC. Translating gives CASTSGTGGRETQYF.

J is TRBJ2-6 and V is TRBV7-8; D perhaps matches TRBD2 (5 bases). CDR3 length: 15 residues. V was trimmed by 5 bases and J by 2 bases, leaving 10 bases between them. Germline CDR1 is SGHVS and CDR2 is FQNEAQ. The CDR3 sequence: CASSRGIAGANVLTF. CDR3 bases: TGTGCCAGCAGCCGAGGGATAGCTGGGGCCAACGTCCTGACTTTC.

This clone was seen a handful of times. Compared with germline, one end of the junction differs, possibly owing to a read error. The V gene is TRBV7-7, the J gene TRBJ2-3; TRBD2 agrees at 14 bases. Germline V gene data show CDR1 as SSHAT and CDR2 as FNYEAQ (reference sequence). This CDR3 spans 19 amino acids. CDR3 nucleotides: TGTGCTAGCAGCGCGGGACTAGCGGGAGTTGTTCCTAGCACAGATACGCAGTATTTT. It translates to CASSAGLAGVVPSTDTQYF.

The DNA of the CDR3 is TGTGCCAGCAGTCTCCGGGGCGAGCAGTACTTC. It is translated as CASSLRGEQYF. The chain combines TRBV27 with TRBJ2-7; a weak D match, TRBD2 (5 bases). Trimming shortened V by 5 bases and J by 6 bases, and 8 bases separated the two germline ends. The CDR3 loop spans 11 amino acids. The V gene's germline CDR1 is MNHEY and CDR2 SMNVEV (reference sequence).

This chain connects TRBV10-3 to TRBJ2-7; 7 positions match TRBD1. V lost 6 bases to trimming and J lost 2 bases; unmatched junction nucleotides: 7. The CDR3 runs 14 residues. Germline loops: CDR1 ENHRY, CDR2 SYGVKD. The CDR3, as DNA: TGTGCCATCAGCACCGGGACAGTCACCTACGAGCAGTACTTC. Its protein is CAISTGTVTYEQYF.

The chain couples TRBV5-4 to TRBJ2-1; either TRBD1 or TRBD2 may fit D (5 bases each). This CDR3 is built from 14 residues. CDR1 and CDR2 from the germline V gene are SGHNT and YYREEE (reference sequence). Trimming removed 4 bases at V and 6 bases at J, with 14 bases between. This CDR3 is CASSPDWGGNEQFF. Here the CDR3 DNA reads TGTGCCAGCAGCCCGGACTGGGGCGGCAATGAGCAGTTCTTC.

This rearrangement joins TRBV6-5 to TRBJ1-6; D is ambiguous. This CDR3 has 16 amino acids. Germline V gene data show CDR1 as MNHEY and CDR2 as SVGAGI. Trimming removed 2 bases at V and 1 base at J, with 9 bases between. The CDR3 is CASSYLGGSYNSPLHF. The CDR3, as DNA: TGTGCCAGCAGTTACCTGGGAGGGTCCTATAATTCACCCCTCCACTTT.

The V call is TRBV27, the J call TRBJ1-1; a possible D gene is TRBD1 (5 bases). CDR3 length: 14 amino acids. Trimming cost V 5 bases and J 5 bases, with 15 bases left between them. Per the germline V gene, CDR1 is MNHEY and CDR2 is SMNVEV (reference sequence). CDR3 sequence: CASSLGAPRTEAFF. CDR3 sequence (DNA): TGTGCCAGCAGTCTAGGGGCCCCAAGGACTGAAGCTTTCTTT.

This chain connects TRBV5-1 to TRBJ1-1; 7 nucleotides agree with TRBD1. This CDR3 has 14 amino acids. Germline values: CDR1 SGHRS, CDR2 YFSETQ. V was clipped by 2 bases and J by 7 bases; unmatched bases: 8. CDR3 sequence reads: CASSLEQGLGEAFF. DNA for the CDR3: TGCGCCAGCAGCTTAGAACAGGGGCTGGGTGAAGCTTTCTTT.

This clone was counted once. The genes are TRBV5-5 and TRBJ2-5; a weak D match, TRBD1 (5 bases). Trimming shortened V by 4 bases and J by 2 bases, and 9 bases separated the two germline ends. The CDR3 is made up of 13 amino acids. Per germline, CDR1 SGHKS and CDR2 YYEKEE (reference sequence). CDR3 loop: CASSPTVQETQYF. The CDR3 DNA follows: TGTGCCAGCAGCCCGACAGTACAAGAGACCCAGTACTTC.

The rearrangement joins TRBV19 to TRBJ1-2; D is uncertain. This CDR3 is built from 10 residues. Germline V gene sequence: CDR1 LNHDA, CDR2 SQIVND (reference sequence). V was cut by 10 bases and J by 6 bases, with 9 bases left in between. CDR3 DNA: TGTGCCACCTCCCGGAATGGCTACACCTTC. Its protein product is CATSRNGYTF.

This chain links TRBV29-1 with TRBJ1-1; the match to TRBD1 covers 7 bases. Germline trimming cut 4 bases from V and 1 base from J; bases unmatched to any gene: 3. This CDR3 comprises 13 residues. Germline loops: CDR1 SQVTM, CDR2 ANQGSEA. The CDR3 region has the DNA TGCAGCGTTGGAGGGGGCCCGAACACTGAAGCTTTCTTT. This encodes CSVGGGPNTEAFF.

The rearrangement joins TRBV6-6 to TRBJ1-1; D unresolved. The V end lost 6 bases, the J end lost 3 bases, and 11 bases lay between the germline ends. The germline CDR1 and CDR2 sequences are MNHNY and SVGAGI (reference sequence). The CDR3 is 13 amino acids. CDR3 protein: CASSRDPYTEAFF. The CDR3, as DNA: TGTGCCAGCAGCCGGGATCCATACACTGAAGCTTTCTTT.

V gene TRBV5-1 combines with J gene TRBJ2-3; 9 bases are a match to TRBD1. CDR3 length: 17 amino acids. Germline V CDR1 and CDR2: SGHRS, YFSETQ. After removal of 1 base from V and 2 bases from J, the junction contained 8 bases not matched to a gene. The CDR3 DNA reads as TGCGCCAGCAGCTTGTTACCGGGACAGGGAGTCACAGATACGCAGTATTTT. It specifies CASSLLPGQGVTDTQYF.

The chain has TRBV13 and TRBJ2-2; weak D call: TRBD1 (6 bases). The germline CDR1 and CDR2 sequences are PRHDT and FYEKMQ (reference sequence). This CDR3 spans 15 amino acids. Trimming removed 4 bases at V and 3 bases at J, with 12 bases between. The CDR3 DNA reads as TGTGCCAGCAGCTACAGGGACGGGTACACCGGGGAGCTGTTTTTT. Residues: CASSYRDGYTGELFF.

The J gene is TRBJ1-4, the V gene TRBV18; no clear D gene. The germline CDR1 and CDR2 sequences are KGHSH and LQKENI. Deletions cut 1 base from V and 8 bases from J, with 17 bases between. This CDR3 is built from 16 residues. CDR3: CASSPRSRNRLEKLFF. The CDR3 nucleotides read TGTGCCAGCTCACCACGGTCCCGGAACCGCCTGGAAAAACTGTTTTTT.

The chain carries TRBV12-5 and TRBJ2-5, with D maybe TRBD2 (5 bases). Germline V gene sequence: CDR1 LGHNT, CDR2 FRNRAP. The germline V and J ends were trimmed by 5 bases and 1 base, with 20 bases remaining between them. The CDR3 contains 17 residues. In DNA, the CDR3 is TGTGCTAGTGGTCCGGGCAGAGGGCTAACGATCCAAGAGACCCAGTACTTC. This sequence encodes CASGPGRGLTIQETQYF.

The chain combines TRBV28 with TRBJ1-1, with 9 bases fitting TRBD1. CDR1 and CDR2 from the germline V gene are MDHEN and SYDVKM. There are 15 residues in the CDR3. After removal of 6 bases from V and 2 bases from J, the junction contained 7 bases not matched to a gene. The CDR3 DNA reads TGTGCCAGCAGAGCAGCGGACAGGGGAAACACTGAAGCTTTCTTT. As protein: CASRAADRGNTEAFF.

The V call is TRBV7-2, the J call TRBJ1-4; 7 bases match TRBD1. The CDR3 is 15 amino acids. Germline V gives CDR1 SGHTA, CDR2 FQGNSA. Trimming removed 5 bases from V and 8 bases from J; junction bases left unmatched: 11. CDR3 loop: CASSEGGAIGEKLFF. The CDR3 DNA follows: TGTGCCAGCAGCGAAGGGGGCGCGATCGGAGAAAAACTGTTTTTT.

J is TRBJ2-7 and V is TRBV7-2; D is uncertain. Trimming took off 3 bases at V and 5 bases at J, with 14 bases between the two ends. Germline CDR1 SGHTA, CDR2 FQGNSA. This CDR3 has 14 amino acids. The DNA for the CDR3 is TGTGCCAGCAGCTTTGCCGCCAGTAGGGACGAGCAGTACTTC. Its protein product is CASSFAASRDEQYF.

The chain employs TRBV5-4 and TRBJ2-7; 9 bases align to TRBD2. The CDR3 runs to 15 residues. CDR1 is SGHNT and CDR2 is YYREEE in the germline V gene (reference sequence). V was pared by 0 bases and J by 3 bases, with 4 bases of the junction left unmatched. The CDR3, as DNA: TGTGCCAGCAGCTTGGCCTCTAGCGGGATCTACGAGCAGTACTTC. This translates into CASSLASSGIYEQYF.

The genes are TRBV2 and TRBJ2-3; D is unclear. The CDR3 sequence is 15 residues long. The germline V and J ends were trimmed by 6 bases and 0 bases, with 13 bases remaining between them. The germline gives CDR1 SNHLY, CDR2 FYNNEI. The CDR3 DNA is TGTGCCAGCAGCCGCTTTCCACTTAGCACAGATACGCAGTATTTT. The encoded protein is CASSRFPLSTDTQYF.

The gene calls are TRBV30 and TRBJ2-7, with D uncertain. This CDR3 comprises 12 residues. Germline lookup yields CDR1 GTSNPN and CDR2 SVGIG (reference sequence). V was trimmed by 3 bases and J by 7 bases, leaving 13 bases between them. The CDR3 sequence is CAWSALWAEQYF. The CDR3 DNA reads TGTGCCTGGAGCGCCCTCTGGGCGGAGCAGTACTTC. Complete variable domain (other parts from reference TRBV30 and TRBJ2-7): SQTIHQWPATLVQPVGSPLSLECTVEGTSNPNLYWYRQAAGRGLQLLFYSVGIGQISSEVPQNLSASRPQDRQFILSSKKLLLSDSGFYLCAWSALWAEQYFGPGTRLTVT.

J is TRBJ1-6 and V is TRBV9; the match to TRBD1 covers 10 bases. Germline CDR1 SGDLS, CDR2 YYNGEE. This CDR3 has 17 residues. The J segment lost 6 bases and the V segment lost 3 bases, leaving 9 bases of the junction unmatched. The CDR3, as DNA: TGTGCCAGCAGCGAAAACCGGGACAGGGGTATTAATTCACCCCTCCACTTT. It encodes CASSENRDRGINSPLHF.